This TCR beta chain was sequenced in a study of T cells after yellow fever vaccination. V lost 1 base, J lost 0 bases, and 2 bases stayed unmatched. The CDR3 is 16 residues long. The germline V gene encodes CDR1 SGHAT and CDR2 FQNNGV. This clonotype showed up just a few times. From the 5' RACE reads, TCRdb called clonotypes with MiXCR, one entry per CDR3 protein. This sample yields more than 300,000 distinct CDR3 sequences, of which 9.5% to 12% are seen a single time; 2.5% to 4% belongs to the top ten. Sequenced here: CD4+ T cells sorted from PBMCs, sampled 45 days after the yellow fever booster vaccination. The J gene is TRBJ1-2, the V gene TRBV11-2, with TRBD1 identical over 10 bases. The sequence was collected from a man younger than 30 who received the YFV17D yellow fever vaccine. DNA for the CDR3: TGTGCCAGCAGCTTAGGAGGGACAGGGGCTAACTATGGCTACACCTTC. Its protein is CASSLGGTGANYGYTF.